This T cell receptor (beta chain) was sequenced during a study of blood T cells in healthy people across ages. The authors ran a second PCR of about 6 to 11 cycles using a sample-barcoded 5' primer and a J-beta primer mix. TCRdb analysed the 5' RACE reads with MiXCR anew, one entry per CDR3 protein. Of 600,000 to 850,000 distinct CDR3 sequences listed, approximately 25% are singletons. Germline V CDR1 and CDR2: SQVTM, ANQGSEA. J gave up 5 bases and V 4 bases, and 17 bases lay outside the gene matches. The CDR3 has 17 residues. This clonotype was seen just once. The sample, around 10 milliliters of peripheral blood, was drawn from each donor. These data also featured in a second study, about T cells of mothers and their children. That publication notes: Compared with unrelated pairs, related mother-child pairs had slightly higher, non-significant overlap.

The sequence derives from a boy between 10 and 17 years old in good health. J is TRBJ2-1 and V is TRBV29-1; TRBD2 matches at 7 bases. The specimen was blood. CDR3: CSVGGGGRLGSHNEQFF. As DNA, the CDR3 is TGCAGCGTTGGTGGGGGGGGTAGACTAGGGAGCCACAATGAGCAGTTCTTC.